This TCR beta chain was profiled in a study of CD8+CD57+ T cells in acquired aplastic anemia. Study-level background: CD4+ and CD8+ cells, once sorted, gave DNA averaging roughly 3 ug.

V lost 3 bases, J lost 9 bases, and 17 bases lay in between. This CDR3 comprises 14 residues. Germline CDR1 is SGHTS and CDR2 is YDEGEE. Findings and caveats of the study: Shared by patients and controls, 25 to 30 CD8+ CDR3s were abundant in patients. CD8+ Simpson's diversity showed no significant patient-control difference.

All sequencing subjects had displayed CD8+CD57+ cell expansion on flow cytometry. Therapy had not been given to patients before blood sampling. Genomic DNA, serving as template, underwent TCR beta VDJ and CDR3 profiling. TCRdb re-derived calls from the reads in MiXCR, one entry per CDR3 protein. The data show around 200,000 distinct CDR3 sequences, with around 50% seen just once and 10% to 15% held by the top ten. This clonotype occurred many times. Its antigen is not known. The origin of this receptor is a human donor with aplastic anemia. What was sequenced was sorted CD4+, CD8+, or CD8+CD57+ T cells (not recorded which) from PBMCs. V usage is TRBV5-8 and J usage is TRBJ2-3, with no clear D. Here the CDR3 reads CASSWARVEGTQYF. The CDR3 DNA sequence: TGTGCCAGCAGCTGGGCCCGGGTGGAAGGAACGCAGTATTTT. The whole variable domain, remainder taken from reference TRBV5-8 and TRBJ2-3, is EAGVTQSPTHLIKTRGQQATLRCSPISGHTSVYWYQQALGLGLQFLLWYDEGEERNRGNFPPRFSGRQFPNYSSELNVNALELEDSALYLCASSWARVEGTQYFGPGTRLTVL.